This TCR beta chain is drawn from a study of CD8 T cells in ankylosing spondylitis. Study-wide results and limits: A TCR beta motif made of about 8 highly homologous variants seemed typical of ankylosing spondylitis blood. Relatively rare in peripheral blood, disease-linked clones were also CD8+.

This clonotype has only a few counts. Its antigen is currently unknown. Quantitative 5'-RACE with molecular barcodes generated TCR beta libraries. TCRdb re-analysed the 5' RACE reads in MiXCR, keeping a single row per CDR3 protein. This sample yields a few hundred thousand distinct CDR3 sequences, of which 20% to 25% are seen a single time; around 17% belongs to the top ten. The CDR3 has 16 amino acids. Germline V gene lookup returns CDR1 SGHRS and CDR2 YFSETQ. V shed 2 bases and J shed 0 bases, with 12 bases lying between them. This receptor was obtained from a male donor with ankylosing spondylitis. V usage is TRBV5-1 and J usage is TRBJ1-3, with D possibly TRBD1 on 5 matching bases. The sequenced sample consisted of blood, either unsorted or a sorted T cell fraction (not recorded which). The DNA for the CDR3 is TGCGCCAGCAGCTTAACCGGGGGAGTCTCTGGAAACACCATATATTTT. It codes for CASSLTGGVSGNTIYF.